Following are 11 T cell receptor beta chains from one sample sequenced in a study of early T cells in non-severe SARS-CoV-2 infection. TCRdb re-analysed the 5' RACE reads in MiXCR, keeping a single row per CDR3 protein. The sample has tens of thousands of distinct CDR3 sequences; 10% to 15% are singletons. Sequences were obtained from whole blood. The source of these receptors is an adult who was a healthcare worker with PCR-confirmed SARS-CoV-2 infection or an uninfected control (not recorded which).

The sample holds many counts of this clonotype. The chain carries TRBV11-2 and TRBJ2-7; D gene uncertain. Between the trimmed V and J ends, which lost 1 base and 4 bases, there was a span of 5 bases. Germline-derived CDR1 and CDR2 are SGHAT and FQNNGV. The CDR3 is made up of 12 amino acids. In nucleotides, the CDR3 is TGTGCCAGCAGCTTAGTGGATTACGAGCAGTACTTC. Its translation: CASSLVDYEQYF.

This clonotype occurred many times. This rearrangement joins TRBV6-1 to TRBJ1-6; D might be TRBD1 (5 bases). CDR1 and CDR2 from the germline V gene are MNHNS and SASEGT. The CDR3 covers 17 residues. V shed 5 bases and J shed 1 base, with 15 bases lying between them. The CDR3: CASSQLTAVSYNSPLHF. The CDR3 DNA follows: TGTGCCAGCAGTCAACTGACAGCAGTTTCCTATAATTCACCCCTCCACTTT.

This clonotype was observed a handful of times. The CDR3: CASSLGTGYNSPLHF. In DNA, the CDR3 is TGTGCCAGCAGCCTAGGGACAGGGTATAATTCACCCCTCCACTTT. The V call is TRBV7-2, the J call TRBJ1-6, with 9 bases fitting TRBD1. CDR3 length: 15 residues. V lost 5 bases and J lost 4; bases outside the gene matches: 3. Germline assignment: CDR1 SGHTA and CDR2 FQGNSA. The full variable domain, its missing parts supplied by reference TRBV7-2 and TRBJ1-6, is GAGVSQSPSNKVTEKGKDVELRCDPISGHTALYWYRQSLGQGLEFLIYFQGNSAPDKSGLPSDRFSAERTGGSVSTLTIQRTQQEDSAVYLCASSLGTGYNSPLHFGNGTRLTVT.

The rearrangement links TRBV7-6 to TRBJ2-1; perhaps D is TRBD1 or TRBD2 (5 bases each). V was trimmed by 5 bases and J by 2 bases, leaving 16 bases between them. Germline CDR1 reads SGHVS; CDR2 reads FNYEAQ. The length of the CDR3 is 16 residues. In DNA, the CDR3 is TGTGCCAGCAGCCCAGGCCGGACGGGACCCTACAATGAGCAGTTCTTC. This encodes CASSPGRTGPYNEQFF.

This clonotype was observed a few times. CDR3 region: CASRFPDRLNTEAFF. In DNA, the CDR3 is TGTGCAAGTCGCTTCCCGGACAGGCTGAACACTGAAGCTTTCTTT. This chain links TRBV12-2 with TRBJ1-1; the D call in the table, TRBD1, was not verified against the DNA. TRBV12-2 counts as a pseudogene. CDR3 size: 15 residues.

V gene TRBV3-1 combines with J gene TRBJ2-3, with D perhaps TRBD1 (5 bases). Per the germline V gene, CDR1 is LGHDT and CDR2 is YNNKEL (reference sequence). V was pared by 5 bases and J by 3 bases, with 15 bases between. CDR3 length equals 15 residues. As DNA, the CDR3 is TGTGCCAGCAGCGAGACAGCGATTGTTACAGATACGCAGTATTTT. This sequence encodes CASSETAIVTDTQYF.

The chain links TRBV7-2 to TRBJ2-7; 7 bases align to TRBD2. The CDR3 extends over 15 amino acids. J gave up 4 bases and V 5 bases, and 11 bases lay outside the gene matches. The V gene's germline CDR1 is SGHTA and CDR2 FQGNSA. The CDR3 spells CASSTSGGGGYEQYF. In DNA form, the CDR3 reads TGTGCCAGCAGCACCTCCGGCGGCGGGGGTTACGAGCAGTACTTC.

Written as DNA, the CDR3 is TGTGCCAGCAGCCAAGCTGGCACTGAAGCTTTCTTT. Its translation: CASSQAGTEAFF. This chain links TRBV4-2 with TRBJ1-1; D remains unclear. Germline V CDR1 and CDR2: LGHNA, YNFKEQ. The CDR3 length is 12 residues. V lost 1 base and J lost 4, with 4 bases in between.

This rearrangement joins TRBV3-1 to TRBJ1-2; 9 bases line up with TRBD1. The CDR3 is 14 residues long. Germline CDR1 reads LGHDT; CDR2 reads YNNKEL (reference sequence). V shed 4 bases, J shed 2 bases, and the junction held 2 bases outside the gene matches. Here the CDR3 reads CASSRTGVNYGYTF. In DNA form, the CDR3 reads TGTGCCAGCAGCCGGACAGGGGTAAACTATGGCTACACCTTC. The full variable domain, with the rest looked up from reference TRBV3-1 and TRBJ1-2, is DTAVSQTPKYLVTQMGNDKSIKCEQNLGHDTMYWYKQDSKKFLKIMFSYNNKELIINETVPNRFSPKSPDKAHLNLHINSLELGDSAVYFCASSRTGVNYGYTFGSGTRLTVV.

This clonotype appeared many times. The V and J genes are TRBV5-1 and TRBJ1-1, with D unresolved. Looked up from germline, CDR1 is SGHRS and CDR2 is YFSETQ. V dropped 0 bases and J dropped 3 bases, with 9 bases sitting between them. The CDR3 consists of 14 residues. The CDR3 DNA follows: TGCGCCAGCAGCTTGGTGGAGAGTGACACTGAAGCTTTCTTT. Translating it yields CASSLVESDTEAFF. Supplemented by reference TRBV5-1 and TRBJ1-1, the full variable domain reads KAGVTQTPRYLIKTRGQQVTLSCSPISGHRSVSWYQQTPGQGLQFLFEYFSETQRNKGNFPGRFSGRQFSNSRSEMNVSTLELGDSALYLCASSLVESDTEAFFGQGTRLTVV.

This clonotype showed up just a few times. The chain is built from TRBV29-1 and TRBJ2-5, with unresolved D. Trimming took off 3 bases at V and 3 bases at J, with 11 bases between the two ends. In germline, CDR1 is SQVTM, CDR2 ANQGSEA. This CDR3 region has 13 residues. This CDR3 reads CSVDPDGKETQYF. The DNA for the CDR3 is TGCAGCGTTGATCCTGACGGCAAAGAGACCCAGTACTTC.